These 3 T cell receptor beta chains share one sample of origin, sequenced in a study of T cells in women clearing cervical HPV infection. Assay used: immunoSEQ multiplex PCR; TCRdb lists only in-frame clones, some missing. This sample's clone table lists about 20,000 clones. Sequencing was performed on blood buffy coat. Source of these receptors: a woman between 18 and 69 years old with a cervical HPV16 infection that either progressed to CIN3+ or cleared (not recorded which).

Of note for this clone: The read gets to within 3 residues of the CDR3 end, and the germline J gene fills in the rest. This rearrangement joins TRBV20-1 to TRBJ2-1; 8 bases map to TRBD2. The J segment lost 6 bases and the V segment lost 0 bases, leaving 7 bases of the junction unmatched. Germline-derived CDR1 and CDR2 are DFQATT and SNEGSKA (reference sequence). This CDR3 spans 15 amino acids. CDR3 loop: CSARDSSAGANEQFF. The DNA read from the CDR3 is TGCAGTGCTAGAGATTCTTCAGCGGGGGCCAATGAG.

A word on this clone: The CDR3 goes on 3 residues after the read ends, and that part is filled in from the germline J gene. The J gene is TRBJ1-2, the V gene TRBV5-1, with a possible D match to TRBD1 (5 bases). Germline V gene sequence: CDR1 SGHRS, CDR2 YFSETQ. This CDR3 region has 13 residues. The DNA read from the CDR3 is TGCGCCAGCAGCCCGGGGGGGTCGGAGGGC. Translation gives CASSPGGSEG. The whole CDR3 sequence is CASSPGGSEGYTF.

Details on this clone: Read sequence stops 3 residues before the CDR3 end, and the germline J gene provides the missing end. V usage is TRBV11-2 and J usage is TRBJ2-7; unclear D gene. Between the trimmed V and J ends, which lost 4 bases and 6 bases, there was a span of 13 bases. CDR3 length equals 13 residues. The V gene's germline CDR1 is SGHAT and CDR2 FQNNGV. CDR3 DNA, as far as it was read: TGTGCCAGCAGCTCAGGTATTTTGGGCGAG. This encodes CASSSGILGE. The full CDR3 protein reads CASSSGILGEQYF.